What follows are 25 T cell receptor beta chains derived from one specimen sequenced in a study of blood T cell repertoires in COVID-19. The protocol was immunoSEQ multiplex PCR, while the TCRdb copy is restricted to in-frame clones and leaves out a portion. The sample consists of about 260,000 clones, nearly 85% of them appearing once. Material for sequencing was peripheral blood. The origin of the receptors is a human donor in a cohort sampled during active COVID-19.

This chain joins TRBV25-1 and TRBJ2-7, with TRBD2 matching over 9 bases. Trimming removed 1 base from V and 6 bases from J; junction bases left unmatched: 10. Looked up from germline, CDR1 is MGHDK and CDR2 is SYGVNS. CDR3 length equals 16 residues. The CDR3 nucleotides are TGTGCCAGCAGTGAATTGGGCGGGGGGGCCCTAGGCGAGCAGTACTTC. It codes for CASSELGGGALGEQYF.

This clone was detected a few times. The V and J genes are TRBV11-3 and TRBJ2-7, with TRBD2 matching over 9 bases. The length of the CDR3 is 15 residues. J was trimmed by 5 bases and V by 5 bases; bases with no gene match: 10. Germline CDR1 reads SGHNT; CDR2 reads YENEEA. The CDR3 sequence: CASSEGVAGVHEQYF. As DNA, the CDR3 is TGTGCCAGCAGCGAGGGGGTAGCGGGGGTCCACGAGCAGTACTTC.

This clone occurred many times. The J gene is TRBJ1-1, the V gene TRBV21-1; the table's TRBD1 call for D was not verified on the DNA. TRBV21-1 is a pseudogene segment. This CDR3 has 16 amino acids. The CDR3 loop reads CASSKEDQGSNTEAFF. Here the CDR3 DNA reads TGTGCCAGCAGCAAAGAGGATCAGGGGTCAAACACTGAAGCTTTCTTT.

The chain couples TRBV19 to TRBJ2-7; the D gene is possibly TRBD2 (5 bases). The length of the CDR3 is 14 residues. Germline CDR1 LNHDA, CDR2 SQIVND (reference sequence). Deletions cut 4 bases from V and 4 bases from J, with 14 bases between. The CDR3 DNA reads TGTGCCAGTAGTAGGGCACTAGGCGGTTACGAGCAGTACTTC. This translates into CASSRALGGYEQYF.

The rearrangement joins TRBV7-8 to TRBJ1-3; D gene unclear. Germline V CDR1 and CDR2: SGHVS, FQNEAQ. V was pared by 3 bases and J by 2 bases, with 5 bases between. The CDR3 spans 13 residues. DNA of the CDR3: TGTGCCAGCAGCTTCGGTCCTGGAAACACCATATATTTT. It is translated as CASSFGPGNTIYF.

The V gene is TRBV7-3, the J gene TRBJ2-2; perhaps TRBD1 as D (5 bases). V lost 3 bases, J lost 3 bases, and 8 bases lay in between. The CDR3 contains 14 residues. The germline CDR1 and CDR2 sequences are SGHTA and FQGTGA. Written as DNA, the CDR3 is TGTGCCAGCAGCTTTGGGGCGGACACCGGGGAGCTGTTTTTT. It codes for CASSFGADTGELFF.

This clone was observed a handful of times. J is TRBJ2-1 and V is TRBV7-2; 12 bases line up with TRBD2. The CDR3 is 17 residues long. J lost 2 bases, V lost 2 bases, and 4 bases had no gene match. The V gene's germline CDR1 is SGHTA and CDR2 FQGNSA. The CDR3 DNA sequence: TGTGCCAGCAGCTTACTAGCGGGGGGGCCTCCCTACAATGAGCAGTTCTTC. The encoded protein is CASSLLAGGPPYNEQFF.

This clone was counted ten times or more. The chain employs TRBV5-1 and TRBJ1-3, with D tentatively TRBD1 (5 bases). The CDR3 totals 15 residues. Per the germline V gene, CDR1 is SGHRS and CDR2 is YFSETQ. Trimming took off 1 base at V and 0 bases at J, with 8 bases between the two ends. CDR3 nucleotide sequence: TGCGCCAGCAGCTTGACGGGGGGCTCTGGAAACACCATATATTTT. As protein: CASSLTGGSGNTIYF. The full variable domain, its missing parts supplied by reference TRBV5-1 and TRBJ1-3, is KAGVTQTPRYLIKTRGQQVTLSCSPISGHRSVSWYQQTPGQGLQFLFEYFSETQRNKGNFPGRFSGRQFSNSRSEMNVSTLELGDSALYLCASSLTGGSGNTIYFGEGSWLTVV.

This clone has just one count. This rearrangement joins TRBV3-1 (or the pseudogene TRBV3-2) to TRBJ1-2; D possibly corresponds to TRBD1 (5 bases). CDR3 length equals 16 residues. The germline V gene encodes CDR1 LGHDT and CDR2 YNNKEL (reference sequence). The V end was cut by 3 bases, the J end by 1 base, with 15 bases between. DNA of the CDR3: TGTGCCAGCAGCCACCTAACAGGTGGGCTTAACTATGGCTACACCTTC. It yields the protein CASSHLTGGLNYGYTF.

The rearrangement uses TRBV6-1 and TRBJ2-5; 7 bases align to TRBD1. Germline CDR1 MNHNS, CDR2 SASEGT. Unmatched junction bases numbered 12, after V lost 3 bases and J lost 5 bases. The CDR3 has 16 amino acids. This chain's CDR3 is CASSDERQGARETQYF. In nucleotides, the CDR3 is TGTGCCAGCAGTGATGAAAGACAGGGAGCACGCGAGACCCAGTACTTC.

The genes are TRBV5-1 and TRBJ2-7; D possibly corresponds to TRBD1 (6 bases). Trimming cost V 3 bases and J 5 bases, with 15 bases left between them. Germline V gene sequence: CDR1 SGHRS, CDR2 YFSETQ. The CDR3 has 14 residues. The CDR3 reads CASSSLQGRDEQYF. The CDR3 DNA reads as TGCGCCAGCAGCTCCCTACAGGGCAGGGACGAGCAGTACTTC.

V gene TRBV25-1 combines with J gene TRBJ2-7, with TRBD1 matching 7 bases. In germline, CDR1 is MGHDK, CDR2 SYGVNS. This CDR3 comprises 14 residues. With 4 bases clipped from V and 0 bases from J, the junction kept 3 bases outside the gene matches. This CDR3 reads CASSVPGGSYEQYF. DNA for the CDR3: TGTGCCAGCAGTGTACCAGGGGGCTCCTACGAGCAGTACTTC.

CDR3 bases: TGTGCCAGCAGCACTAGGGGTGCGGGAAGACAAGAGACCCAGTACTTC. This translates into CASSTRGAGRQETQYF. This chain joins TRBV11-3 and TRBJ2-5, with D maybe TRBD2 (6 bases). Per the germline V gene, CDR1 is SGHNT and CDR2 is YENEEA. The CDR3 extends over 16 amino acids. V was clipped by 5 bases and J by 2 bases, with 18 bases between them.

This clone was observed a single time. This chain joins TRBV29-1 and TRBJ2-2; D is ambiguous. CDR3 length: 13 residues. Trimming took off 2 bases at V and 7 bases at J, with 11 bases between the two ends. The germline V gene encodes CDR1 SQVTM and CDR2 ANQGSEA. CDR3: CSVEFAHGGELFF. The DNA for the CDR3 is TGCAGCGTTGAATTTGCCCACGGCGGGGAGCTGTTTTTT.

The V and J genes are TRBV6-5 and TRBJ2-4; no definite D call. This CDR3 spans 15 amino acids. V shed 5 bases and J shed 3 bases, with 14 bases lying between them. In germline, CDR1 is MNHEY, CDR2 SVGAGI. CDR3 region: CASSPNRNVKNIQYF. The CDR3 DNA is TGTGCCAGCAGTCCTAACCGAAACGTCAAAAACATTCAGTACTTC.

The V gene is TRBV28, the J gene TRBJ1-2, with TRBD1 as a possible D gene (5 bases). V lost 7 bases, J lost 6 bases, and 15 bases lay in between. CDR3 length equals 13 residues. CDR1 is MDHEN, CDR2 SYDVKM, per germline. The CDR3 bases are TGTGCCAGCACCCAGGTCCAGGGCAATGGCTACACCTTC. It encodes CASTQVQGNGYTF.

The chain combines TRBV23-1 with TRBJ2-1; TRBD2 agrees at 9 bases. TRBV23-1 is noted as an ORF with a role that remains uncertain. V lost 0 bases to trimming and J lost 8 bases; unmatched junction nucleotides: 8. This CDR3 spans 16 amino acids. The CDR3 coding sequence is TGCGCCAGCAGTCAATCGGAAGTAGCGGGAGATCATGAGCAGTTCTTC. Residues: CASSQSEVAGDHEQFF.

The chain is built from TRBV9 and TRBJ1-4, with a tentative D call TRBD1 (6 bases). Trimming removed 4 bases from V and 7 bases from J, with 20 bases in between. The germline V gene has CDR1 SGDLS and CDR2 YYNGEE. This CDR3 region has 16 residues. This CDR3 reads CASSIGTSTQGEKLFF. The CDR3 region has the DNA TGTGCCAGCAGCATTGGGACATCAACTCAGGGTGAAAAACTGTTTTTT.

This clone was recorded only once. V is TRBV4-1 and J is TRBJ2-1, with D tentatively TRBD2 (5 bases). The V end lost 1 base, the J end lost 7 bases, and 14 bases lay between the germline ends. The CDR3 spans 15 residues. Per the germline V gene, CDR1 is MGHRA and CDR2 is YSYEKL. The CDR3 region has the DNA TGCGCCAGCAGCCAAGCGGAGGCCCTAAGGAATGAGCAGTTCTTC. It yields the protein CASSQAEALRNEQFF.

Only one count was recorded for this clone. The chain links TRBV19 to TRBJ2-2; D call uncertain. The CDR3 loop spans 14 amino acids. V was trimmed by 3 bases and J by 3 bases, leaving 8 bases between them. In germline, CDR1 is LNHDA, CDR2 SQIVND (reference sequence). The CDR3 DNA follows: TGTGCCAGTAGTATCATAGCCGACACCGGGGAGCTGTTTTTT. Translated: CASSIIADTGELFF.

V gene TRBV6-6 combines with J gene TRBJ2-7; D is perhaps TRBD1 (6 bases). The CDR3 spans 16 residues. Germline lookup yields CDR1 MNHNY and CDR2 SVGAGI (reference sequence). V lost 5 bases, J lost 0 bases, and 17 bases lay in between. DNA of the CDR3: TGTGCCAGCAGTCAATATACAGGGAAGACCTCCTACGAGCAGTACTTC. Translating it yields CASSQYTGKTSYEQYF.

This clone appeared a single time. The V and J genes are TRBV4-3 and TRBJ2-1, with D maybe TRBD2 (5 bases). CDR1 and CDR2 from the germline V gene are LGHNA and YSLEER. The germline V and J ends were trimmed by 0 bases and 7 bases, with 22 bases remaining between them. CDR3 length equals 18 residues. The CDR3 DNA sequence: TGCGCCAGCAGCCAAGATTCCCTACTTGACTACCCCCGGAATGAGCAGTTCTTC. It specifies CASSQDSLLDYPRNEQFF.

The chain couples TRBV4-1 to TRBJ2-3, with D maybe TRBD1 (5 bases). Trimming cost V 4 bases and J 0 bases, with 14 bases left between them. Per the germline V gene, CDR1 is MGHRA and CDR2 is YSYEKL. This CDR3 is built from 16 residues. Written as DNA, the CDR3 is TGCGCCAGCAGCCCCGCCCATGGGGCTAGCACAGATACGCAGTATTTT. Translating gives CASSPAHGASTDTQYF.

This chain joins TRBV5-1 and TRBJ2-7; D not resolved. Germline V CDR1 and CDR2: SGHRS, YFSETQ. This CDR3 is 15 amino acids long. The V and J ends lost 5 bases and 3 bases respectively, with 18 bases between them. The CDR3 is CASSPDSSNDYEQYF. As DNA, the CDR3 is TGCGCCAGCAGTCCTGATTCCAGTAACGACTACGAGCAGTACTTC.

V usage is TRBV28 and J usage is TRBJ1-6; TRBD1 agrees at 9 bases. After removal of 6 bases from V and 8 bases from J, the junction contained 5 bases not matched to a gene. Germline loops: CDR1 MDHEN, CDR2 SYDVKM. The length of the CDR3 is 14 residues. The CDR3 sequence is CASRRQGDHSPLHF. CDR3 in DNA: TGTGCCAGCAGGAGACAGGGGGATCATTCACCCCTCCACTTT.